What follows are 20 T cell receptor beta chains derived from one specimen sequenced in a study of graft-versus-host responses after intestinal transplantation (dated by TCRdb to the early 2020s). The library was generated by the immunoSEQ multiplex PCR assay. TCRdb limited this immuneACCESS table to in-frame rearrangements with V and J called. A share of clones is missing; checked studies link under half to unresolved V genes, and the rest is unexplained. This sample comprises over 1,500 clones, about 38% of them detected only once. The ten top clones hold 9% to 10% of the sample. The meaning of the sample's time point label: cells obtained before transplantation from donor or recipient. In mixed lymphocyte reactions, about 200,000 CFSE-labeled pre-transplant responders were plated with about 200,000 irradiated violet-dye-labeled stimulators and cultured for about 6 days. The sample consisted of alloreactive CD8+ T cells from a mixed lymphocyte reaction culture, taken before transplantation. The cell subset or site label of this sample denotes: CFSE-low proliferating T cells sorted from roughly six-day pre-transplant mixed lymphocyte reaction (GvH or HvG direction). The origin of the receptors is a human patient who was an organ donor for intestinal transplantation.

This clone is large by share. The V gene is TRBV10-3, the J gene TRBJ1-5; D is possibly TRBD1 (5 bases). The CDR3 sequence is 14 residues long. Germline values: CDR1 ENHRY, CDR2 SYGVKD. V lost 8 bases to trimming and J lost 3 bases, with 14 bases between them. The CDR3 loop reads CAIGDRPDNQPQHF. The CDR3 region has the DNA TGTGCCATCGGGGACCGGCCAGACAATCAGCCCCAGCATTTT.

CDR3 loop: CAWSVPETDEKLFF. CDR3 bases: TGTGCCTGGAGTGTACCCGAGACAGATGAAAAACTGTTTTTT. V is TRBV30 and J is TRBJ1-4; D may be TRBD1 (5 bases). Trimming stripped 0 bases from V and 6 bases from J, with 11 bases between. Germline CDR1 reads GTSNPN; CDR2 reads SVGIG (reference sequence). The CDR3 runs 14 residues.

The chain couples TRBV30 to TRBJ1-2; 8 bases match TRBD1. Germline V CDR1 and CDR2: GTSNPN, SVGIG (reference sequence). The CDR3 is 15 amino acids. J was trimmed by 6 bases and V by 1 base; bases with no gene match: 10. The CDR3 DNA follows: TGTGCCTGGAGTGAACAGACAGGGGTCTTTGATGGCTACACCTTC. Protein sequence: CAWSEQTGVFDGYTF.

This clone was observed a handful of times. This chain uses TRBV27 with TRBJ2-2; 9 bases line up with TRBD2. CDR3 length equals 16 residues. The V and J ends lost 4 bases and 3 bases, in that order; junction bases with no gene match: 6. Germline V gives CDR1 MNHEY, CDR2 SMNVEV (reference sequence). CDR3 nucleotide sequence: TGTGCCAGCAGTTGGGGAAGACTAGCGGACACCGGGGAGCTGTTTTTT. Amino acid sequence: CASSWGRLADTGELFF.

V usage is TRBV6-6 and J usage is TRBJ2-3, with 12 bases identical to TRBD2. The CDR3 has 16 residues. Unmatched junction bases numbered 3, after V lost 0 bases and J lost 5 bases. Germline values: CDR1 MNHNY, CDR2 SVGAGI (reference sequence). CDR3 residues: CASSYSTSGGQDTQYF. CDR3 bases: TGTGCCAGCAGTTACTCGACTAGCGGGGGACAAGATACGCAGTATTTT.

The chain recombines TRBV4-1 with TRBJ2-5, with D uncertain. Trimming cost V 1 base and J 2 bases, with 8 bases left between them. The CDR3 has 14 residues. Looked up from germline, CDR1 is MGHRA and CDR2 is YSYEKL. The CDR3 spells CASSQGAAQETQYF. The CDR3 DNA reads TGCGCCAGCAGCCAAGGGGCTGCGCAAGAGACCCAGTACTTC.

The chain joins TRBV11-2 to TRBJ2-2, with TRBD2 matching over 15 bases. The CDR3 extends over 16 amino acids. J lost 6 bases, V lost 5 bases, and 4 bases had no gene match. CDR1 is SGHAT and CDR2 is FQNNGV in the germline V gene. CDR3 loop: CASSLGLAGGPGELFF. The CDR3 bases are TGTGCCAGCAGCCTAGGACTAGCGGGGGGGCCCGGGGAGCTGTTTTTT.

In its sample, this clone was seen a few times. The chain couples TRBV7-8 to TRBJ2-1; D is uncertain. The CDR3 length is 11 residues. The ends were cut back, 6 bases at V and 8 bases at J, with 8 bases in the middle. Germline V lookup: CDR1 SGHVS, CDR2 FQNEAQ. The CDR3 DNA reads TGTGCCAGCAGTCGTAAGGATGAGCAGTTCTTC. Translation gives CASSRKDEQFF.

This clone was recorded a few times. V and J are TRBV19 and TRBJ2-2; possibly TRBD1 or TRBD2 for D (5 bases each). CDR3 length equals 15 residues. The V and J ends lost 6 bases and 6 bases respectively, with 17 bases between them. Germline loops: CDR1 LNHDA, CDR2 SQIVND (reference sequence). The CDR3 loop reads CASRRQRGDPGELFF. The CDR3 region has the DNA TGTGCCAGTAGACGGCAAAGAGGGGATCCCGGGGAGCTGTTTTTT.

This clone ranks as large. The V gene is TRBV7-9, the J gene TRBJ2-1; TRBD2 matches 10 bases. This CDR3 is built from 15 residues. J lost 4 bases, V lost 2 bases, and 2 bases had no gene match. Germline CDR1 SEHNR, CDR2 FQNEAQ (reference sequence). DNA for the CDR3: TGTGCCAGCAGCTTAAGCGGGGGGGTTTACAATGAGCAGTTCTTC. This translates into CASSLSGGVYNEQFF.

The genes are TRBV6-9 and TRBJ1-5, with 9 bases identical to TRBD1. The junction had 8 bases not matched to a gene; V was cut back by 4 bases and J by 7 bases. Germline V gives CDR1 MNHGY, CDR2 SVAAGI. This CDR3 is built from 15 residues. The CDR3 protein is CASSFRDRVLQPQHF. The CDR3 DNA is TGTGCCAGCAGTTTCCGGGACAGGGTTTTACAGCCCCAGCATTTT.

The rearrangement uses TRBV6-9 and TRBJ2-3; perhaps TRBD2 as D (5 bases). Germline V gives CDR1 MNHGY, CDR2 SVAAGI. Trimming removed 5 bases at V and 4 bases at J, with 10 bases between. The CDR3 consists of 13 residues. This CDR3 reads CASSQLVADTQYF. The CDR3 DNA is TGTGCCAGCAGTCAACTAGTCGCAGATACGCAGTATTTT.

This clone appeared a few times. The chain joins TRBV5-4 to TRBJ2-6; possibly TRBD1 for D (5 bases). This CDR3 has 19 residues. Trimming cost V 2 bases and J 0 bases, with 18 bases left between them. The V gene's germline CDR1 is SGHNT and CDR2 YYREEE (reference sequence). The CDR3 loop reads CASSFIGSQGFSGANVLTF. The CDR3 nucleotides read TGTGCCAGCAGCTTTATTGGTAGTCAGGGTTTCTCTGGGGCCAACGTCCTGACTTTC.

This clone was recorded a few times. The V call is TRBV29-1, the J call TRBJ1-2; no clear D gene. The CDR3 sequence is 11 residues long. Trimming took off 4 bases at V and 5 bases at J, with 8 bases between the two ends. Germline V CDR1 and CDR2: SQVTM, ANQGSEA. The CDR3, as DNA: TGCAGCGTTGTGACGGTATATGGCTACACCTTC. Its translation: CSVVTVYGYTF. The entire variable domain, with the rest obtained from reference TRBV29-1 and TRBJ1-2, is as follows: SAVISQKPSRDICQRGTSLTIQCQVDSQVTMMFWYRQQPGQSLTLIATANQGSEATYESGFVIDKFPISRPNLTFSTLTVSNMSPEDSSIYLCSVVTVYGYTFGSGTRLTVV.

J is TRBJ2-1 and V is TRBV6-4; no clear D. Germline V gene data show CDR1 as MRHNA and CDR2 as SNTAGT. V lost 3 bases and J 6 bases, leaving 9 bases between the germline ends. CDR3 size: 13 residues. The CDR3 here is CASSETVFNEQFF. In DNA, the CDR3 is TGTGCCAGCAGTGAAACGGTCTTCAATGAGCAGTTCTTC.

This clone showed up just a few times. CDR3 sequence reads: CASSLVAGGPYEQYF. CDR3 in DNA: TGTGCCAGCAGCTTAGTCGCCGGGGGGCCCTACGAGCAGTACTTC. The chain combines TRBV11-2 with TRBJ2-7; possibly TRBD2 for D (7 bases). This CDR3 spans 15 amino acids. V lost 1 base to trimming and J lost 2 bases, with 12 bases between them. In germline, CDR1 is SGHAT, CDR2 FQNNGV. The variable domain in full, with the rest retrieved from reference TRBV11-2 and TRBJ2-7, is EAGVAQSPRYKIIEKRQSVAFWCNPISGHATLYWYQQILGQGPKLLIQFQNNGVVDDSQLPKDRFSAERLKGVDSTLKIQPAKLEDSAVYLCASSLVAGGPYEQYFGPGTRLTVT.

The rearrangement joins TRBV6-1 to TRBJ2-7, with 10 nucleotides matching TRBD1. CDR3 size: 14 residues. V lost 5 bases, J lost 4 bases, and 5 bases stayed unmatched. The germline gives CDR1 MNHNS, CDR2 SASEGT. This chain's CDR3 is CASSPDRGIYEQYF. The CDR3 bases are TGTGCCAGCAGTCCGGACAGGGGGATTTACGAGCAGTACTTC.

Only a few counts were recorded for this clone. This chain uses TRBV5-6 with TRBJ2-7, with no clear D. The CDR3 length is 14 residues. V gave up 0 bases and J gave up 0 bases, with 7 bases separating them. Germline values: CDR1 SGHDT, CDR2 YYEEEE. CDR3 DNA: TGTGCCAGCAGCTTGGCCGGCAGCTCCTACGAGCAGTACTTC. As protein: CASSLAGSSYEQYF.

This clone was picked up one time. CDR3 sequence (DNA): TGCGCCAGCAGCCCCCCGGACAGGGGCACTGAAGCTTTCTTT. Residues: CASSPPDRGTEAFF. V usage is TRBV5-1 and J usage is TRBJ1-1; 9 nucleotides line up with TRBD1. The V gene's germline CDR1 is SGHRS and CDR2 YFSETQ. The CDR3 length is 14 residues. The junction had 5 bases not matched to a gene; V was cut back by 4 bases and J by 4 bases.

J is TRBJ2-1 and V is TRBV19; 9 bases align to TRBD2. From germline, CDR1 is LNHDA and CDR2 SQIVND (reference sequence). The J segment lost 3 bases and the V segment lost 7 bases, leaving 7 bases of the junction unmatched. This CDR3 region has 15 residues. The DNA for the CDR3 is TGTGCCAGTAATAGAGCGGGGGGAGGCTACAATGAGCAGTTCTTC. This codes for CASNRAGGGYNEQFF.